The 22 T cell receptor beta chains reported below all come from one sample, sequenced in a study of blood T cell repertoires in COVID-19. Here immunoSEQ multiplex PCR was the method, and the copy in TCRdb shows in-frame clones only, minus some. In the table there are about 200,000 clones, about 85% of which are singletons. Sequenced input: peripheral blood. These receptors all stem from a woman older than 75 with acute or convalescent COVID-19.

The rearrangement links TRBV3-1 (or the pseudogene TRBV3-2) to TRBJ1-4, with 7 nucleotides matching TRBD1. Germline V gives CDR1 LGHDT, CDR2 YNNKEL (reference sequence). The CDR3 loop spans 14 amino acids. J was trimmed by 4 bases and V by 4 bases; bases with no gene match: 3. The CDR3 spells CASSRRQGNEKLFF. The CDR3 coding sequence is TGTGCCAGCAGCCGTAGACAGGGTAATGAAAAACTGTTTTTT.

This clone showed up just a few times. The V gene is TRBV4-2, the J gene TRBJ2-7, with D maybe TRBD2 (6 bases). The CDR3 is 14 amino acids. V was trimmed by 4 bases and J by 5 bases, leaving 15 bases between them. Germline loops: CDR1 LGHNA, CDR2 YNFKEQ. The CDR3: CASSRGMRDHEQYF. Here the CDR3 DNA reads TGTGCCAGCAGCCGCGGCATGCGGGACCACGAGCAGTACTTC.

There are a few counts of this clone. The V gene is TRBV18, the J gene TRBJ1-5; TRBD1 is a possible D gene (6 bases). CDR1 is KGHSH and CDR2 is LQKENI in the germline V gene. The CDR3 totals 15 residues. V was cut by 2 bases and J by 6 bases, with 14 bases left in between. CDR3 DNA: TGTGCCAGCTCACCATCTTGGGGGCATAGTCAGCCCCAGCATTTT. It is translated as CASSPSWGHSQPQHF. The whole variable domain, filled in from reference TRBV18 and TRBJ1-5, reads NAGVMQNPRHLVRRRGQEARLRCSPMKGHSHVYWYRQLPEEGLKFMVYLQKENIIDESGMPKERFSAEFPKEGPSILRIQQVVRGDSAAYFCASSPSWGHSQPQHFGDGTRLSIL.

J is TRBJ2-3 and V is TRBV11-3, with 8 bases that match TRBD1. The CDR3 covers 16 residues. CDR1 and CDR2 (germline): SGHNT, YENEEA. Unmatched junction bases numbered 7, after V lost 3 bases and J lost 2 bases. The CDR3, as DNA: TGTGCCAGCAGCTTGGGACAGGAAATCTACACAGATACGCAGTATTTT. It yields the protein CASSLGQEIYTDTQYF.

The V call is TRBV5-6, the J call TRBJ1-6, with 7 bases fitting TRBD1. Looked up from germline, CDR1 is SGHDT and CDR2 is YYEEEE. Germline trimming cut 4 bases from V and 13 bases from J; bases unmatched to any gene: 14. The CDR3 consists of 15 residues. This CDR3 is CASSRGGDSLIPLHF. In DNA form, the CDR3 reads TGTGCCAGCAGCCGCGGAGGGGACAGTCTGATTCCCCTCCACTTT. The full variable domain, with the rest looked up from reference TRBV5-6 and TRBJ1-6, is DAGVTQSPTHLIKTRGQQVTLRCSPKSGHDTVSWYQQALGQGPQFIFQYYEEEERQRGNFPDRFSGHQFPNYSSELNVNALLLGDSALYLCASSRGGDSLIPLHFGNGTRLTVT.

The chain recombines TRBV3-1 (or the pseudogene TRBV3-2) with TRBJ1-5; D possibly corresponds to TRBD1 (6 bases). The CDR3 sequence is 13 residues long. Germline loops: CDR1 LGHDT, CDR2 YNNKEL (reference sequence). V lost 8 bases and J lost 10, with 18 bases in between. CDR3 loop: CASGRDTLQPQHF. In nucleotides, the CDR3 is TGTGCCAGCGGGAGGGACACTTTGCAACCCCAGCATTTT.

The V and J genes are TRBV9 and TRBJ1-1; 9 nucleotides agree with TRBD1. V was clipped by 3 bases and J by 8 bases; unmatched bases: 17. The CDR3 consists of 17 residues. Germline V gene sequence: CDR1 SGDLS, CDR2 YYNGEE. Written as DNA, the CDR3 is TGTGCCAGCAGCGGGAGACGGACAGGGGACCCTGGGGGGGAAGCTTTCTTT. This encodes CASSGRRTGDPGGEAFF.

For this clone: Within the sample, other DNA sequences also encode this same CDR3. The chain links TRBV5-1 to TRBJ2-1; no clear D. The CDR3 totals 15 residues. The V gene's germline CDR1 is SGHRS and CDR2 YFSETQ. Trimming cost V 0 bases and J 0 bases, with 7 bases left between them. CDR3 loop: CASSLGGSSYNEQFF. As DNA, the CDR3 is TGCGCCAGCAGCTTGGGAGGCTCCTCCTACAATGAGCAGTTCTTC.

This chain links TRBV19 with TRBJ2-5, with unresolved D. Germline V CDR1 and CDR2: LNHDA, SQIVND (reference sequence). The CDR3 totals 13 residues. Trimming pared 2 bases from V and 4 bases from J, leaving 8 bases between. For the CDR3, the DNA is TGTGCCAGTAGTATACCCCCCGGAGAGACCCAGTACTTC. Translating it yields CASSIPPGETQYF.

This chain connects TRBV10-3 to TRBJ2-3; TRBD2 agrees at 11 bases. The length of the CDR3 is 12 residues. Germline CDR1 is ENHRY and CDR2 is SYGVKD. Written as DNA, the CDR3 is TGTGCGACTAGCGGGAACGAAGATACGCAGTATTTT. Amino acids: CATSGNEDTQYF.

V is TRBV30 and J is TRBJ1-5, with D uncertain. The germline gives CDR1 GTSNPN, CDR2 SVGIG (reference sequence). The CDR3 loop spans 13 amino acids. V lost 2 bases and J 6 bases, leaving 11 bases between the germline ends. The DNA for the CDR3 is TGTGCCTGGAGTACACTAGGTGGTCAGCCCCAGCATTTT. It encodes CAWSTLGGQPQHF.

This chain joins TRBV9 and TRBJ2-1; a possible D gene is TRBD2 (6 bases). The germline V gene has CDR1 SGDLS and CDR2 YYNGEE. V gave up 0 bases and J gave up 6 bases, with 13 bases separating them. This CDR3 has 15 amino acids. CDR3 DNA: TGTGCCAGCAGCGTAGGACTAGTATCTTCCAATGAGCAGTTCTTC. The encoded protein is CASSVGLVSSNEQFF.

This CDR3 is CASSLLSTANEKLFF. The CDR3 DNA reads as TGCGCCAGCAGCTTGCTTAGTACGGCTAATGAAAAACTGTTTTTT. The chain combines TRBV5-1 with TRBJ1-4; D is unclear. The ends were cut back, 1 base at V and 3 bases at J, with 10 bases in the middle. The CDR3 loop spans 15 amino acids. Per germline, CDR1 SGHRS and CDR2 YFSETQ.

The chain has TRBV11-2 and TRBJ2-1, with D uncertain. Germline-derived CDR1 and CDR2 are SGHAT and FQNNGV. The V end lost 6 bases, the J end lost 3 bases, and 15 bases lay between the germline ends. The CDR3 is 15 residues long. As DNA, the CDR3 is TGTGCCAGCAGTCTGCGGCGATCCCGCTACAATGAGCAGTTCTTC. Encoded protein: CASSLRRSRYNEQFF.

This sequence joins TRBV4-3 and TRBJ2-1; the D gene is possibly TRBD2 (6 bases). CDR3 length: 16 residues. Trimming shortened V by 4 bases and J by 9 bases, and 22 bases separated the two germline ends. CDR1 and CDR2 from the germline V gene are LGHNA and YSLEER. DNA for the CDR3: TGCGCCAGCAGCCCCCGGACTATTCCGAGGGGTGGTGAGCAGTTCTTC. This sequence encodes CASSPRTIPRGGEQFF.

The J gene is TRBJ2-5, the V gene TRBV3-1 (or the pseudogene TRBV3-2); 8 bases align to TRBD1. V gave up 6 bases and J gave up 5 bases; unmatched junction bases: 8. Germline CDR1 and CDR2: LGHDT and YNNKEL (reference sequence). The CDR3 is 14 amino acids. CDR3 in amino acids: CASSDRGGEETQYF. CDR3 in DNA: TGTGCCAGCAGTGACAGGGGTGGGGAGGAGACCCAGTACTTC.

This clone was seen many times. The gene calls are TRBV6-5 and TRBJ1-5; D unresolved. The V end lost 6 bases, the J end lost 1 base, and 13 bases lay between the germline ends. Germline lookup yields CDR1 MNHEY and CDR2 SVGAGI. CDR3 size: 15 residues. The CDR3 loop is CASSPPGSSNQPQHF. The CDR3 coding sequence is TGTGCCAGCAGCCCCCCAGGCAGCAGCAATCAGCCCCAGCATTTT.

The J gene is TRBJ2-5, the V gene TRBV11-3; 14 nucleotides agree with TRBD2. The germline gives CDR1 SGHNT, CDR2 YENEEA. After removal of 6 bases from V and 4 bases from J, the junction contained 10 bases not matched to a gene. The CDR3 has 17 amino acids. CDR3 DNA sequence: TGTGCCAGCAGTCTACGCGGGACTAGCGGGAGTGGAGAGACCCAGTACTTC. The encoded protein is CASSLRGTSGSGETQYF.

The chain has TRBV19 and TRBJ1-4; the D gene is possibly TRBD1 (6 bases). The germline V gene has CDR1 LNHDA and CDR2 SQIVND (reference sequence). V lost 6 bases and J 13 bases, leaving 27 bases between the germline ends. The CDR3 consists of 16 residues. The CDR3 here is CASSVPRQAQGRGLFF. For the CDR3, the DNA is TGTGCCAGTAGCGTGCCTAGGCAGGCCCAGGGGCGCGGACTGTTTTTT. The full variable domain, completed using reference TRBV19 and TRBJ1-4, is DGGITQSPKYLFRKEGQNVTLSCEQNLNHDAMYWYRQDPGQGLRLIYYSQIVNDFQKGDIAEGYSVSREKKESFPLTVTSAQKNPTAFYLCASSVPRQAQGRGLFFGSGTQLSVL.

The chain has TRBV7-2 and TRBJ2-3, with 9 nucleotides matching TRBD2. With 5 bases clipped from V and 4 bases from J, the junction kept 4 bases outside the gene matches. Germline V gene sequence: CDR1 SGHTA, CDR2 FQGNSA. The CDR3 covers 14 residues. CDR3 nucleotide sequence: TGTGCCAGCAGCGCGGGACTAGCAGCAGATACGCAGTATTTT. It codes for CASSAGLAADTQYF.

J is TRBJ1-2 and V is TRBV28; a weak D match, TRBD1 (5 bases). Trimming cost V 6 bases and J 5 bases, with 16 bases left between them. Germline lookup yields CDR1 MDHEN and CDR2 SYDVKM. The CDR3 consists of 14 residues. The CDR3 reads CASRTTGGGYGYTF. For the CDR3, the DNA is TGTGCCAGCAGAACTACAGGCGGGGGTTATGGCTACACCTTC.

This clone was found once. The V call is TRBV11-3, the J call TRBJ2-1; TRBD2 matches 11 bases. J gave up 0 bases and V 4 bases, and 8 bases lay outside the gene matches. Germline CDR1 SGHNT, CDR2 YENEEA. The CDR3 is 18 residues long. The CDR3 nucleotides read TGTGCCAGCAGCTACGGACTAGCGGGTGACCTCTCCTACAATGAGCAGTTCTTC. It encodes CASSYGLAGDLSYNEQFF.